A selection of T cell receptor beta chains follows, all from one sample in a study of blood T cell repertoires in COVID-19. This table comes from immunoSEQ multiplex PCR, and its TCRdb copy is limited to in-frame clones, with some not included. In the table there are 250,000 to 350,000 clones, about 89% of which are singletons. The sequenced sample consisted of peripheral blood. Receptors originate from a woman between 45 and 65 years old who had recovered from COVID-19. Both conserved end residues are part of each CDR3. The D gene is left open where the match is weak. Clone sizes are given selectively: once, few, many, or a class where the clone is expanded.

>TRBD1|-|TRBJ2-5|TRBV5-1
TGCGCCAGCAGCTTAGGACAGGGGACGGCCGAGACCCAGTACTTC
CASSLGQGTAETQYF
>-|-|TRBJ1-2|TRBV27
TGTGCCAGCAGTTTAGCAGGGGACGGCTACACCTTC
CASSLAGDGYTF
>-|-|TRBJ2-1|TRBV24-1
TGTGCCACCAGTGAACCTCAGGAGGCCCATGAGCAGTTCTTC
CATSEPQEAHEQFF
>-|-|TRBJ2-3|TRBV15
TGTGCCACCAGCTTCCTAGGTTCGACGCAGTATTTT
CATSFLGSTQYF
>TRBD2|-|TRBJ2-7|TRBV7-2
TGTGCCAGCAGACGGACTAGCGGGGGGTTCACGACCTACGAGCAGTACTTC
CASRRTSGGFTTYEQYF
>-|-|TRBJ2-7|TRBV3-1/TRBV3-2
TGTGCCAGCAGCCAAGTAGTATTCTCCGAGCAGTACTTC
CASSQVVFSEQYF
>-|once|TRBJ2-4|TRBV7-2
TGTGCCAGCAGCTCTTCCCAGGCGGCAGGGCAAAACATTCAGTACTTC
CASSSSQAAGQNIQYF
>-|-|TRBJ1-2|TRBV27
TGTGCCAGCAGTTTACAGGGCAGAACATCTTGGGGGGATGGCTACACCTTC
CASSLQGRTSWGDGYTF
>TRBD1|many|TRBJ1-1|TRBV23-1
TGCGCCAGCAGTCGGGACAGGGGGAACACTGAAGCTTTCTTT
CASSRDRGNTEAFF
>-|-|TRBJ2-7|TRBV28
TGTGCCAGCAGTCCGCGGGCCGAGCAGTACTTC
CASSPRAEQYF
>-|-|TRBJ1-1|TRBV7-2
TGTGCCAGCAGCAGACGGGTTACTGAAGCTTTCTTT
CASSRRVTEAFF
>-|-|TRBJ2-3|TRBV6-2/TRBV6-3
TGTGCCAGCAGTACCAAGGACAGTGCTAGCACAGATACGCAGTATTTT
CASSTKDSASTDTQYF
>TRBD1|-|TRBJ1-5|TRBV6-5
TGTGCCAGCAGTTACTCGGGCAGGGGGAGCAATCAGCCCCAGCATTTT
CASSYSGRGSNQPQHF
>-|-|TRBJ2-4|TRBV5-1
TGCGCCAGCAGGACAGGCACCATTCAGTACTTC
CASRTGTIQYF
>TRBD1|-|TRBJ1-3|TRBV27
TGTGCCAGCAGTTCAACCGGGACAGGGGGCAGTGGAAACACCATATATTTT
CASSSTGTGGSGNTIYF
>-|-|TRBJ1-3|TRBV7-8
TGTGCCAGCAGCCGTACAGGGACCACCTCTGGAAACACCATATATTTT
CASSRTGTTSGNTIYF
>-|-|TRBJ1-2|TRBV7-8
TGTGCCAGCAGCGAGAACTATGGCTACACCTTC
CASSENYGYTF
>TRBD1|-|TRBJ1-1|TRBV29-1
TGCAGCGTTAGCAGGGGGCCCAGCACTGAAGCTTTCTTT
CSVSRGPSTEAFF
>-|few|TRBJ1-3|TRBV2
TGTGCCAGCAGTGAATTCCCGGACATCTCTGGAAACACCATATATTTT
CASSEFPDISGNTIYF
>TRBD1|-|TRBJ1-1|TRBV30
TGTGCCTGGAGTGTAACCGGGACAGGCACTGAAGCTTTCTTT
CAWSVTGTGTEAFF
>-|-|TRBJ1-2|TRBV19
TGTGCCAGTAGCCGCGGAAGCTATGGCTACACCTTC
CASSRGSYGYTF
>-|-|TRBJ1-5|TRBV30
TGTGCCTGGAGCCTTAAAGGGGGGGAGGGTCAGCCCCAGCATTTT
CAWSLKGGEGQPQHF
>TRBD1|-|TRBJ2-6|TRBV7-2
TGTGCCAGCAGCTTCTCACAGGGGAGCGGGGCCAACGTCCTGACTTTC
CASSFSQGSGANVLTF
>-|once|TRBJ2-5|TRBV14
TGTGCCAGCAGCCAACAGGGGACCCAGTACTTC
CASSQQGTQYF
>-|-|TRBJ2-7|TRBV5-1
TGCGCCAGCAGCAAGTCGGGTCCCTTGGACGAGCAGTACTTC
CASSKSGPLDEQYF
>-|-|TRBJ1-1|TRBV19
TGTGCCAGTAGTGTTGACCCCGGGATGACTTTCTTT
CASSVDPGMTFF
>TRBD1|-|TRBJ1-5|TRBV27
TGTGCCAGCAGCCAAGACAGGGGGAGTCAGCCCCAGCATTTT
CASSQDRGSQPQHF
>-|-|TRBJ2-2|TRBV30
TGTGCCTGGAGTTGGGGCAGCCCCACCGGGGAGCTGTTTTTT
CAWSWGSPTGELFF
>TRBD2|-|TRBJ2-1|TRBV28
TGTGCCAGCAGCCAGACTAGCGAACCCTACAATGAGCAGTTCTTC
CASSQTSEPYNEQFF
>-|once|TRBJ2-3|TRBV5-1
TGCGCCAGCAGCAGAACTCCGGGACAAATCGATACGCAGTATTTT
CASSRTPGQIDTQYF
>TRBD2|-|TRBJ2-1|TRBV7-9
TGTGCCAGCAGCCACCCGGAGCGGGAGCTTAGTGAGCAGTTCTTC
CASSHPERELSEQFF
>-|-|TRBJ2-1|TRBV6-5
TGTGCCAGCATGATTCCCCAGGGGTCCTACAATGAGCAGTTCTTC
CASMIPQGSYNEQFF
>TRBD2|-|TRBJ2-5|TRBV6-1
TGTGCCAGCAGTGAAGTAGCGGGAGGGCAAATCGACCAGTACTTC
CASSEVAGGQIDQYF
>TRBD1|once|TRBJ1-1|TRBV6-5
TGTGCCAGCAGTTCCCCGGGACAGGGGGGCGGCACTGAAGCTTTCTTT
CASSSPGQGGGTEAFF
>-|-|TRBJ1-6|TRBV4-3
TGCGCCAGCAGCCTAGGACTGTATAATTCACCCCTCCACTTT
CASSLGLYNSPLHF
>-|-|TRBJ2-5|TRBV15
TGTGCCACCAGCAGATCATCCGGAGGATTTCAAGAGACCCAGTACTTC
CATSRSSGGFQETQYF
>TRBD1|-|TRBJ2-7|TRBV27
TGTGCCAGCAGTTCCCGGACAGGGGACTACGAGCAGTACTTC
CASSSRTGDYEQYF
>-|-|TRBJ1-5|TRBV5-1
TGCGCCAGCAGCTTGGAACCGGCGGGGGCACAGCCCCAGCATTTT
CASSLEPAGAQPQHF
>-|-|TRBJ2-3|TRBV19
TGTGCCAGTAGTATGTCGGCAGGAGGGTCTAGCACAGATACGCAGTATTTT
CASSMSAGGSSTDTQYF
>-|-|TRBJ2-6|TRBV19
TGTGCCAGTAAGGACCGTCTTTCAGGGGCGAATTCTGGGGCCAACGTCCTGACTTTC
CASKDRLSGANSGANVLTF
>TRBD1|-|TRBJ2-3|TRBV19
TGTGCCAGTACCCGAGACAGGGATCGCACAGATACGCAGTATTTT
CASTRDRDRTDTQYF
>TRBD1|-|TRBJ1-6|TRBV27
TGTGCCAGCAGCCAGGGACAGGGTAATTCACCCCTCCACTTT
CASSQGQGNSPLHF
>TRBD1|-|TRBJ1-1|TRBV6-2/TRBV6-3
TGTGCCAGCAGCCCGGGACAGGGGAAACGCACTGAAGCTTTCTTT
CASSPGQGKRTEAFF
>-|once|TRBJ2-1|TRBV28
TGTGCCAGCAGGCCGGACTACAAGGGGTCCTACAATGAGCAGTTCTTC
CASRPDYKGSYNEQFF
>-|-|TRBJ2-7|TRBV11-2
TGTGCCAGCAGCTTCTCGGCGGCTTCTGGCGAGCAGTACTTC
CASSFSAASGEQYF
>-|-|TRBJ2-1|TRBV9
TGTGCCGACCCCGTTGCGGGCCCCTCCCAGAGCTCCTACAATGAGCAGTTCTTC
CADPVAGPSQSSYNEQFF
>TRBD1|-|TRBJ2-2|TRBV29-1
TGCAGCGCAGAGGGACAGGCGAACACCGGGGAGCTGTTTTTT
CSAEGQANTGELFF
>-|-|TRBJ2-6|TRBV27
TGTGCCAGCAGTAGAACAGGGATTTCTGGGGCCAACGTCCTGACTTTC
CASSRTGISGANVLTF
>TRBD1|-|TRBJ2-1|TRBV5-5
TGTGCCAGCAGCTTTGGGACAGGCGGAAGGGAGCAGTTCTTC
CASSFGTGGREQFF
>TRBD2|-|TRBJ2-2|TRBV7-7
TGTGCCAGCAGCCAGCTGGCGGGGGGCAGCCCCGGGGAGCTGTTTTTT
CASSQLAGGSPGELFF
>TRBD1|-|TRBJ2-3|TRBV29-1
TGCAGCGTTAGGGGACAGGCCACAGATACGCAGTATTTT
CSVRGQATDTQYF
>TRBD2|-|TRBJ2-7|TRBV27
TGTGCCAGCAGTTGGGGCCGGGTAGCGGGGGAGCAGTACTTC
CASSWGRVAGEQYF